The clone carrying this T cell receptor beta chain is judged medium-sized. Its antigen is unknown. Clones were read by immunoSEQ multiplex PCR, and TCRdb kept only the in-frame ones, dropping some. The table has over 50,000 clones, approximately 82% seen once; the top ten hold under 0.65%. The data were taken from a study of OX40 agonist ivuxolimab in advanced cancers. Study-wide background: In this trial design, patients received ivuxolimab intravenously at 0.01 to 10 mg/kg every 2 weeks. Prior anti-PD-1, anti-PD-L1 or anti-CTLA-4 therapy was allowed; roughly 40% had some.

Study observations and caveats: Partial responders treated at 0.1-3.0 mg/kg exhibited clonal expansion among the lowest measured. There were also nonresponders showing low normalized T-cell clonal expansion.

Germline V gene data show CDR1 as MNHEY and CDR2 as SMNVEV (reference sequence). Trimming removed 4 bases at V and 0 bases at J, with 1 base between. The CDR3 is made up of 11 amino acids. The clonotype comes from an adult with an advanced solid tumor such as melanoma, head and neck, liver or kidney cancer. The V gene is TRBV27, the J gene TRBJ2-7; no clear D. The sample was CD4+ or CD8+ T cells sorted from blood, taken in a trial of the OX40 agonist ivuxolimab. DNA for the CDR3: TGTGCCAGCAGTTCCTCCTACGAGCAGTACTTC. Translating it yields CASSSSYEQYF.